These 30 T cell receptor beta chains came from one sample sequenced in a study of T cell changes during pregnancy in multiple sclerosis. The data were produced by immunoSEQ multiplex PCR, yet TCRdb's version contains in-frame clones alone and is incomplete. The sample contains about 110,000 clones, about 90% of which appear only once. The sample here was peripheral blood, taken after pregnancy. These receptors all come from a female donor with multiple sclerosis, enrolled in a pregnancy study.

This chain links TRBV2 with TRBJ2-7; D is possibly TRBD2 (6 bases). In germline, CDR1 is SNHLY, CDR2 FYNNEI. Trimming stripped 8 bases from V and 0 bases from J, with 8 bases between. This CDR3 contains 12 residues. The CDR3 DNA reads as TGTGCCAGCGACGGGAGCTCCTACGAGCAGTACTTC. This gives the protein CASDGSSYEQYF.

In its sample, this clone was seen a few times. The CDR3 DNA reads as TGTGCCAGTACGCAGGATGCACGGACTGAAGCTTTCTTT. Its translation: CASTQDARTEAFF. This sequence joins TRBV19 and TRBJ1-1, with D unresolved. Trimming cost V 7 bases and J 5 bases, with 14 bases left between them. The CDR3 extends over 13 amino acids. Germline assignment: CDR1 LNHDA and CDR2 SQIVND (reference sequence).

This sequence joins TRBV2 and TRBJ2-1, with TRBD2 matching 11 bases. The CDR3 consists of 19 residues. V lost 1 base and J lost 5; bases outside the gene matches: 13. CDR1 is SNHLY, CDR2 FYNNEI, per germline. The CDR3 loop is CASSEVYLAGGAVHNEQFF. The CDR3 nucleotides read TGTGCCAGCAGTGAAGTCTACCTAGCGGGGGGTGCAGTCCACAATGAGCAGTTCTTC. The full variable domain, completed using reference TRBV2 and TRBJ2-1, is EPEVTQTPSHQVTQMGQEVILRCVPISNHLYFYWYRQILGQKVEFLVSFYNNEISEKSEIFDDQFSVERPDGSNFTLKIRSTKLEDSAMYFCASSEVYLAGGAVHNEQFFGPGTRLTVL.

The CDR3 here is CASSLETGYEQYF. DNA for the CDR3: TGTGCCAGCAGCTTAGAAACAGGCTACGAGCAGTACTTC. V and J are TRBV11-3 and TRBJ2-7; D perhaps matches TRBD1 (5 bases). V was pared by 0 bases and J by 3 bases, with 6 bases between. Per the germline V gene, CDR1 is SGHNT and CDR2 is YENEEA. The CDR3 is made up of 13 amino acids.

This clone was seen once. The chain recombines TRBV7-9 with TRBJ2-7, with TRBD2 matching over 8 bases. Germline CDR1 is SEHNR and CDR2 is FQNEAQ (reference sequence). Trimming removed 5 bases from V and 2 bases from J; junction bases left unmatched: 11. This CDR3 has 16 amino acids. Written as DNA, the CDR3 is TGTGCCAGCAGCCATGCGGGGGGACTTCTTACCTACGAGCAGTACTTC. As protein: CASSHAGGLLTYEQYF.

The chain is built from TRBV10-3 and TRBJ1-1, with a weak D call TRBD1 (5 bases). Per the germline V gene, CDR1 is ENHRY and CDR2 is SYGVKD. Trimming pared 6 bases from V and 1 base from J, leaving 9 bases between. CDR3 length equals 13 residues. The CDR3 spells CAISSTENTEAFF. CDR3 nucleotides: TGTGCCATCAGCTCGACAGAGAACACTGAAGCTTTCTTT.

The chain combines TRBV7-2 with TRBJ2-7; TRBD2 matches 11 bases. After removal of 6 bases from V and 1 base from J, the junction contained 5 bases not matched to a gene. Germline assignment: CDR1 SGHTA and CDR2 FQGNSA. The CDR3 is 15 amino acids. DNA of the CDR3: TGTGCCAGCAGAGTCCTAGCGGGGGGATCCTACGAGCAGTACTTC. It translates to CASRVLAGGSYEQYF.

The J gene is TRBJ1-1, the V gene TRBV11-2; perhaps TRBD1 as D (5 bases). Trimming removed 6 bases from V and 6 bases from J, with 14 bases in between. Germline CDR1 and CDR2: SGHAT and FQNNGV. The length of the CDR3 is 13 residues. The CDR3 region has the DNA TGTGCCAGCAGATCCCAGGGAACCGCTGAAGCTTTCTTT. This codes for CASRSQGTAEAFF. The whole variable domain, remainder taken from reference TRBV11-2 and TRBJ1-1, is EAGVAQSPRYKIIEKRQSVAFWCNPISGHATLYWYQQILGQGPKLLIQFQNNGVVDDSQLPKDRFSAERLKGVDSTLKIQPAKLEDSAVYLCASRSQGTAEAFFGQGTRLTVV.

The DNA for the CDR3 is TGTGCCAGCAGCTCGGGACTGTCAAGCTACGAGCAGTACTTC. Its protein is CASSSGLSSYEQYF. The rearrangement uses TRBV5-4 and TRBJ2-7, with D perhaps TRBD2 (6 bases). The CDR3 covers 14 residues. V lost 3 bases, J lost 3 bases, and 13 bases lay in between. Germline V gene data show CDR1 as SGHNT and CDR2 as YYREEE (reference sequence).

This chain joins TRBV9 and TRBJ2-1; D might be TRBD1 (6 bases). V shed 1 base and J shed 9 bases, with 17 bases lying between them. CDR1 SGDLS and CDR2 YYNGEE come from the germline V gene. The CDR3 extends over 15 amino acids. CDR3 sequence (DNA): TGTGCCAGCAGCGTATCGGACAGAGGTCTTGGTGAGCAGTTCTTC. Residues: CASSVSDRGLGEQFF. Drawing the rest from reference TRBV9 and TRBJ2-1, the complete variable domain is DSGVTQTPKHLITATGQRVTLRCSPRSGDLSVYWYQQSLDQGLQFLIQYYNGEERAKGNILERFSAQQFPDLHSELNLSSLELGDSALYFCASSVSDRGLGEQFFGPGTRLTVL.

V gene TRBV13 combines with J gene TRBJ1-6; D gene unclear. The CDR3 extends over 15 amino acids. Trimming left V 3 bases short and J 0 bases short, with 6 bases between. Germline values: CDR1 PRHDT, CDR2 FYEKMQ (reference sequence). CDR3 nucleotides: TGTGCCAGCAGCTTGGGCCCCTCCTATAATTCACCCCTCCACTTT. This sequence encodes CASSLGPSYNSPLHF.

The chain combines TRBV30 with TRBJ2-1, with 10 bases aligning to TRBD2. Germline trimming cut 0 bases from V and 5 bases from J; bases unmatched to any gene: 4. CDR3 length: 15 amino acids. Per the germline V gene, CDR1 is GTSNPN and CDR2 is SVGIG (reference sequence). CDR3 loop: CAWSVPSGGDNEQFF. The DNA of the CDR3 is TGTGCCTGGAGTGTACCTAGCGGGGGAGACAATGAGCAGTTCTTC. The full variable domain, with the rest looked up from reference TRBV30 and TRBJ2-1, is SQTIHQWPATLVQPVGSPLSLECTVEGTSNPNLYWYRQAAGRGLQLLFYSVGIGQISSEVPQNLSASRPQDRQFILSSKKLLLSDSGFYLCAWSVPSGGDNEQFFGPGTRLTVL.

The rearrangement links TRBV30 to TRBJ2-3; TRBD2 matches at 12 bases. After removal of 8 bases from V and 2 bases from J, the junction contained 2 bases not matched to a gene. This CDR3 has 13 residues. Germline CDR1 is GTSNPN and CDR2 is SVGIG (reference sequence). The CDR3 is CAGTSGYTDTQYF. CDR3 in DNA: TGTGCCGGGACTAGCGGGTACACAGATACGCAGTATTTT.

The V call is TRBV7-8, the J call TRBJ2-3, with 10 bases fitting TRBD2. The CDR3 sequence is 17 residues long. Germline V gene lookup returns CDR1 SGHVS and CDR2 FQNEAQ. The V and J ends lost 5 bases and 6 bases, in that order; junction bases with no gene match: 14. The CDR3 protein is CASSPPWLAGEEDTQYF. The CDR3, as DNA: TGTGCCAGCAGCCCGCCCTGGCTAGCGGGAGAGGAGGATACGCAGTATTTT.

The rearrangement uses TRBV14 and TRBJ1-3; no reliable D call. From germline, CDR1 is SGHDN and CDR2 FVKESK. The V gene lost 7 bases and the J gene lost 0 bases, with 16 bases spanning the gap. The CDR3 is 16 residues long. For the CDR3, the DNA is TGTGCCAGCAACATGACACGTTTAAACTCTGGAAACACCATATATTTT. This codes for CASNMTRLNSGNTIYF.

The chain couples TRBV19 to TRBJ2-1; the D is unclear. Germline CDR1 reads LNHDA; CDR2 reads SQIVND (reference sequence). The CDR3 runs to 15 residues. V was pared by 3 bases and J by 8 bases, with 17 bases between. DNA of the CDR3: TGTGCCAGTAGTATTAGCCCTAGTTTATCGGATGAGCAGTTCTTC. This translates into CASSISPSLSDEQFF.

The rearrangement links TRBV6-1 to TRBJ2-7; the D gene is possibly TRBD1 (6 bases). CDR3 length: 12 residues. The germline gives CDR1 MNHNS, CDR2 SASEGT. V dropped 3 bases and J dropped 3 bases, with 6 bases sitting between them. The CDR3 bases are TGTGCCAGCAGTGACAGGGGCTACGAGCAGTACTTC. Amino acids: CASSDRGYEQYF.

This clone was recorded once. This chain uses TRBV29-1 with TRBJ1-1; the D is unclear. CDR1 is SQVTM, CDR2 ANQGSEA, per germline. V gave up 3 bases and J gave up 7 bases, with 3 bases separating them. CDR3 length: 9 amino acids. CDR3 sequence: CSVDREAFF. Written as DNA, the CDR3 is TGCAGCGTTGATCGTGAAGCTTTCTTT.

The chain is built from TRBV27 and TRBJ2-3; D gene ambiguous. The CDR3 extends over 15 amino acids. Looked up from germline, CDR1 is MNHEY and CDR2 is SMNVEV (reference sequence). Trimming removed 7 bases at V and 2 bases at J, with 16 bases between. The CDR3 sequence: CASTLAADITDTQYF. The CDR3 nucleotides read TGTGCCAGCACCCTTGCGGCAGATATCACAGATACGCAGTATTTT.

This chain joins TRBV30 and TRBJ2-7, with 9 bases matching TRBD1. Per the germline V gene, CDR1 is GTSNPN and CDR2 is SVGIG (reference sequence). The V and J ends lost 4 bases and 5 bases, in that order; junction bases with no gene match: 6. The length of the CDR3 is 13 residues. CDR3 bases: TGTGCCTGGAACCGGGACAGGGCCCACGAGCAGTACTTC. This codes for CAWNRDRAHEQYF.

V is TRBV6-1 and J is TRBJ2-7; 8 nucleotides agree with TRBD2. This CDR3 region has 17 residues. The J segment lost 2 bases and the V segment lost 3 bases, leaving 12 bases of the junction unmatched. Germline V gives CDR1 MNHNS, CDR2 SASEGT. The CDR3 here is CASSDGGVGRKTYEQYF. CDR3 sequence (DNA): TGTGCCAGCAGTGACGGGGGGGTAGGACGGAAAACCTACGAGCAGTACTTC.

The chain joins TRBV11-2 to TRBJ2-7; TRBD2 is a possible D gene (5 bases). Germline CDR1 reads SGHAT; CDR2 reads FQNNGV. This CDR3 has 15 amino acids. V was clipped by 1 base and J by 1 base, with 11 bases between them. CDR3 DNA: TGTGCCAGCAGCTTAGGTCGAGGGTTTTCCTACGAGCAGTACTTC. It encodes CASSLGRGFSYEQYF.

The CDR3: CASSKGGDNQPQHF. The CDR3 DNA is TGTGCCAGCAGCAAGGGGGGGGACAATCAGCCCCAGCATTTT. The J gene is TRBJ1-5, the V gene TRBV7-9; tentative D call: TRBD1 (6 bases). The ends were cut back, 5 bases at V and 3 bases at J, with 11 bases in the middle. The CDR3 extends over 14 amino acids. The V gene's germline CDR1 is SEHNR and CDR2 FQNEAQ (reference sequence).

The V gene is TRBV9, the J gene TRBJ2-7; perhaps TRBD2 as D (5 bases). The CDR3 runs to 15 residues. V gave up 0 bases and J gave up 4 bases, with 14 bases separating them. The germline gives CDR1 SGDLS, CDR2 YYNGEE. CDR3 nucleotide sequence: TGTGCCAGCAGCGTAGAGATGGGAGAGTTATACGAGCAGTACTTC. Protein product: CASSVEMGELYEQYF.

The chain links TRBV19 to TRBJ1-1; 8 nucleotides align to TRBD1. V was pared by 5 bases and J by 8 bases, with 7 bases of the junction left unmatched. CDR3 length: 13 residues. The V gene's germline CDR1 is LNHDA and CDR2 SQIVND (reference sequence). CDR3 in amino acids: CASSPRDRLEAFF. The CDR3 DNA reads TGTGCCAGTAGTCCCCGGGACAGGCTCGAAGCTTTCTTT.

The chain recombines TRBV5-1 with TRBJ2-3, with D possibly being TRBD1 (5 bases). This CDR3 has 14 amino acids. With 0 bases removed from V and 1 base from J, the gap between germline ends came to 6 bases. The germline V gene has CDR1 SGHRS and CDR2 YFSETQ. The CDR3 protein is CASSLDRRTDTQYF. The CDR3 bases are TGCGCCAGCAGCTTGGACAGGCGCACAGATACGCAGTATTTT.

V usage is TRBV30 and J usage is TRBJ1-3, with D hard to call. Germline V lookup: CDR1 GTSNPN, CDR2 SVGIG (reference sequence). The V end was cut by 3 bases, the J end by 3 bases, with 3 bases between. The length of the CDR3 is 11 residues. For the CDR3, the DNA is TGTGCCTGGAGCCTTGGAAACACCATATATTTT. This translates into CAWSLGNTIYF. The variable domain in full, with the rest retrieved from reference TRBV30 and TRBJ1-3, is SQTIHQWPATLVQPVGSPLSLECTVEGTSNPNLYWYRQAAGRGLQLLFYSVGIGQISSEVPQNLSASRPQDRQFILSSKKLLLSDSGFYLCAWSLGNTIYFGEGSWLTVV.

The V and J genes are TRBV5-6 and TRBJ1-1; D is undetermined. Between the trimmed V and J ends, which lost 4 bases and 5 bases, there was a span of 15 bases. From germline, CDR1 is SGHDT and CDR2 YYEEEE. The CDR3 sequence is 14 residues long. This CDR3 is CASSQNGVWTEAFF. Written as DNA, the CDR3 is TGTGCCAGCAGCCAAAACGGGGTCTGGACTGAAGCTTTCTTT.

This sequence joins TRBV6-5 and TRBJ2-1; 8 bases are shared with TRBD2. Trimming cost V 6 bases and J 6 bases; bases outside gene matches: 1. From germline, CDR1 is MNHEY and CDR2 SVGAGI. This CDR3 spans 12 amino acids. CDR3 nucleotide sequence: TGTGCCAGCAGGCGGGGGGTCAATGAGCAGTTCTTC. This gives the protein CASRRGVNEQFF.

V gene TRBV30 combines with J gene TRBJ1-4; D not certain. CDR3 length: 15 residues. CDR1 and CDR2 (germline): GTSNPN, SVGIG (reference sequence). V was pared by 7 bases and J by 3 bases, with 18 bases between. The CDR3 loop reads CAFAWAVGANEKLFF. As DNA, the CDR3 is TGTGCCTTCGCGTGGGCAGTTGGCGCTAATGAAAAACTGTTTTTT.